Sequencing of this T cell receptor beta chain was carried out in a study of shared T cell receptors in the human thymus. Sequencing was performed with immunoSEQ multiplex PCR; in TCRdb, only in-frame clones are kept and a portion is missing. The profile shows about 380,000 clones, over 90% of them singletons. V trimming: 5 bases; J trimming: 6 bases; junction bases outside the gene matches: 7. This CDR3 region has 15 residues. Per the germline V gene, CDR1 is SGHTA and CDR2 is FQGNSA. V is TRBV7-2 and J is TRBJ2-2; 9 bases are shared with TRBD2. The specimen was thymocytes. The source of this sequence is a human donor. This CDR3 reads CASSQLAGEAGELFF. For the CDR3, the DNA is TGTGCCAGCAGCCAATTAGCGGGAGAGGCCGGGGAGCTGTTTTTT.